This TCR beta chain was retrieved from a study of T cell responses to AZD1222 COVID-19 vaccine listed by TCRdb under 2021. Broadly, across the study: TCR sequencing was performed for 233 trial participants, of whom about 200 were given two doses of AZD1222 and 26 were given two doses of MenACWY control vaccine. Trial participants were enrolled by age into 18-55, 56-69 and 70-plus year subgroups, with approximately 160, 26 and 62 TCR-sequenced participants respectively.

The CDR3 regions of human TCRbeta chains were subjected to immunosequencing. For the original study's pipeline: TCRs in the repertoires were matched against a reference library of SARS-CoV-2-specific TCRs that had been generated with the MIRA antigen-specificity platform. Breadth was defined as the fraction of unique TCRs that were SARS-CoV-2-associated. Depth was defined as the fraction of total T cells that were SARS-CoV-2-associated. Using the MIRA data, each spike-specific TCR was assigned both to the spike region to which the TCR was reactive and to a CD4 or CD8 class. Log10-transformed breadth and depth values were compared by one-way ANOVA with Sidak's multiple comparisons tests. Entries here come from immuneACCESS through TCRdb and include only in-frame sequences with V and J called. Some clones fail to appear in such tables; in the studies checked, an unresolved V gene covers under half of the shortfall, and the cause of the remainder is unknown. V, J and clone size were drawn from that table, and D and trimming were deduced from the DNA. The sample has about 160,000 clones on record, roughly nine tenths of them singletons. The ten largest clones capture around 0.99% of the sample.

CDR1 and CDR2, per the germline V gene, are MNHEY and SVGAGI. The trim is 0 bases for V and 4 bases for J, with a gap of 6 bases between the germline ends. Including the terminal cysteine and phenylalanine, the CDR3 comprises 13 residues. The CDR3 DNA has 39 bases and is translated from base 1. This specimen's time point label, per the study, means: about 28 days (+/-7) after the second vaccine dose. AZD1222 recipients with second doses at about 4 weeks or about 12 weeks were pooled, because spike-specific TCR depth and breadth did not differ between schedules. Vaccinee samples came from UK trials COV001 and COV002, including a single-blind randomized controlled phase 2/3 trial of AZD1222 (ChAdOx1 nCoV-19) in healthy adults. Trial participant PBMC samples were collected at day 0 and day 28 after the second dose for TCRbeta chain sequencing. General conclusions and limits of the study: Because no samples from the day 14 peak response were available, repertoires could be characterized only after the peak T cell response. Conclusions about previously exposed vaccinees are limited, since just six AZD1222 recipients were seropositive for SARS-CoV-2 at baseline. Nearly half of unique spike-specific TCRs reportedly recognized epitopes outside regions mutated in the B.1.351 and B.1.1.7 variants. The whole spike protein was spanned by vaccine-associated CD4 TCRs, and dominant responses were seen in regions 160-218 and 743-854. Participants were mostly white British, with more females than males. The authors suggested clonal diversity may have been underestimated. In the small 56-69-year group, the increase in depth fell short of significance, most likely because of low power. After two AZD1222 doses, both the breadth and the depth of spike-specific TCRs were significantly higher than at day 0 and than in MenACWY recipients.

As regards this clone: Its antigen target is currently unknown. Base qualities are not at hand, and no much larger clone is one base apart.

This TCR came from an adult who received the AZD1222 COVID-19 vaccine. This specimen consisted of peripheral blood, obtained 28 days after the second AZD1222 dose. The V and J segments used are TRBV6-5 and TRBJ1-1, with the D gene too uncertain to name. The DNA reads TGTGCCAGCAGTTACTCGGGGTTCACTGAAGCTTTCTTT. This yields the protein CASSYSGFTEAFF.